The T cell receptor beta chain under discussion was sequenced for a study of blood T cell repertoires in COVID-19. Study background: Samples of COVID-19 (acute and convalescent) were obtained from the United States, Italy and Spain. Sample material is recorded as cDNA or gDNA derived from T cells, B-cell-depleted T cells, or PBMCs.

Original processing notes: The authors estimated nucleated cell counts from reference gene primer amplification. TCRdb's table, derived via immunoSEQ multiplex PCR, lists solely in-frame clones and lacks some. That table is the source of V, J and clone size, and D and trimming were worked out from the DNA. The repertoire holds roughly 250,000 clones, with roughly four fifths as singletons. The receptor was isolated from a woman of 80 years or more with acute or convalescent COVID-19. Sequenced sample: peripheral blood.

Written as DNA, the CDR3 is TGTGCCAGTAGTGAACGACAGGGAGGAAACTATGGCTACACCTTC. Its translation: CASSERQGGNYGYTF. V is TRBV19 and J is TRBJ1-2; 7 nucleotides align to TRBD1. CDR1 is LNHDA and CDR2 is SQIVND in the germline V gene (reference sequence). This CDR3 region has 15 residues. V lost 5 bases to trimming and J lost 2 bases; unmatched junction nucleotides: 8.